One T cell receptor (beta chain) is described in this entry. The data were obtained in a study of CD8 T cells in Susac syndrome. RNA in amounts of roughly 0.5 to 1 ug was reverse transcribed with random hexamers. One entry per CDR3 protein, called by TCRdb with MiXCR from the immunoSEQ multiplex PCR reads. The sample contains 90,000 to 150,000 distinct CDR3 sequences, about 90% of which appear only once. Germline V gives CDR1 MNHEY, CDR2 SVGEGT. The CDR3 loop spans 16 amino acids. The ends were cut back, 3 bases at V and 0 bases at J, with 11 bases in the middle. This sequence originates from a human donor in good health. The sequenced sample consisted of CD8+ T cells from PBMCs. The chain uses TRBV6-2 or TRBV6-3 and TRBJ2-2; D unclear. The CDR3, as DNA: TGTGCCAGCAGTTATACCCCCCTCGCGAACACCGGGGAGCTGTTTTTT. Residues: CASSYTPLANTGELFF.